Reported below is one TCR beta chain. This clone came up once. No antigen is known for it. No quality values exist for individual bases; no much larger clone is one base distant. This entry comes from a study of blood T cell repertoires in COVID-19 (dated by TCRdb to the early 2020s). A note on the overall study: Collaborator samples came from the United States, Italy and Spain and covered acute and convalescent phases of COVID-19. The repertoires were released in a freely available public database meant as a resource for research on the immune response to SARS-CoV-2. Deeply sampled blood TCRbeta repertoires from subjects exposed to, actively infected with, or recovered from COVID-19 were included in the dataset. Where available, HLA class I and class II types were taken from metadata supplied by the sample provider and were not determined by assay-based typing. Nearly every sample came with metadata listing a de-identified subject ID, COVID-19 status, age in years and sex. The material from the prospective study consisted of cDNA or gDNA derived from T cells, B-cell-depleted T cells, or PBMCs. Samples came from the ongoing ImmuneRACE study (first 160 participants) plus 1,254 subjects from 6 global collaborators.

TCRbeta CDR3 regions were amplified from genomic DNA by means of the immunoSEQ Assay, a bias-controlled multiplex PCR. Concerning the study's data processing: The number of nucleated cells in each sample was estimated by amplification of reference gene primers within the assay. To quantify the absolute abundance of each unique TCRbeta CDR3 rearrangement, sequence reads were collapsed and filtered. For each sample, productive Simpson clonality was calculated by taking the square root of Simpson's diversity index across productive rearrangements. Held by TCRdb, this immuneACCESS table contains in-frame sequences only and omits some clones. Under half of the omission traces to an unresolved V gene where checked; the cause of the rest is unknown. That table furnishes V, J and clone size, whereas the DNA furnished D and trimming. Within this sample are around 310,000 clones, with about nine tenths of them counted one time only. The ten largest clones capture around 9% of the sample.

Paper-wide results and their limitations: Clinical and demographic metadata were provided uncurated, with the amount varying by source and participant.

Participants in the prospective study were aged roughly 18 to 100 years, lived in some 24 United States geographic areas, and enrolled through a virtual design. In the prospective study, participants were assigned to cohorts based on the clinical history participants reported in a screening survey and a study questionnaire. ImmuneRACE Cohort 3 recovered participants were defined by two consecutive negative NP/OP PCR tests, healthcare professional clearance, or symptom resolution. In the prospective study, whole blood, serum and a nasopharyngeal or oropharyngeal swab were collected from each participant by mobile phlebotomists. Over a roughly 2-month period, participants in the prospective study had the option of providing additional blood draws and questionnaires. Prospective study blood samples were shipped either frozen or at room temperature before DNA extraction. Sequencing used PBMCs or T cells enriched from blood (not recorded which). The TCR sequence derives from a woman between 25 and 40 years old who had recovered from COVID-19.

The DNA is TGCGCCAGCAGCCCAACTAGCGGGAGGACCTACGAGCAGTACTTC. Its translation reads: CASSPTSGRTYEQYF. The rearrangement joined TRBV5-1 to TRBJ2-7; TRBD2 aligns with 12 central bases. Based on the germline V gene, the CDR1 and CDR2 sequences are SGHRS and YFSETQ. The CDR3 covers 15 residues, taking in both the cysteine and the phenylalanine. The entry retains the CDR3 DNA only, 45 bases that are in frame from base 1. Clipping removes 4 bases from V and 2 bases from J, with 4 as the unmatched junction base count.